This T cell receptor beta chain was sequenced in a study of prognosis after radiotherapy for stage I lung cancer. Across the whole study: In this cohort, every patient with non-small cell lung cancer was regarded as medically inoperable. Therapy that ran concurrently with stereotactic body radiotherapy was given to no patient.

Two time points each involved a draw of 4.5 to 6 milliliters of peripheral blood. CDR3 of TCR beta was amplified from genomic DNA via a two-round multiplex PCR. The first PCR round targeted every TRBV and TRBJ gene with specific primers. TCRdb re-analysed the multiplex PCR reads in MiXCR, keeping a single row per CDR3 protein. This table has about 16,000 distinct CDR3 sequences, roughly 45% appearing once. The sample here was PBMCs, taken before or after stereotactic body radiation therapy (not recorded which). The clonotype comes from a donor over 45 with non-small cell lung cancer.

The CDR3 coding sequence is TGTGCTAGTGGTTTGGGACAGAGCTCCTACAATGAGCAGTTCTTC. It codes for CASGLGQSSYNEQFF. V and J are TRBV12-5 and TRBJ2-1; weak D call: TRBD1 (5 bases). Germline V gene sequence: CDR1 LGHNT, CDR2 FRNRAP. With 1 base removed from V and 0 bases from J, the gap between germline ends came to 7 bases. The CDR3 extends over 15 amino acids.